This T cell receptor (beta chain) stems from a study of cytomegalovirus exposure and HLA in healthy donors. PCR amplification relied on 60 Vbeta primers (plus 13 Jbeta primers). How the authors handled the data: In a later analysis, some 11 million of around 75 million unique beta chains occurred in at least two donors. The table came from immunoSEQ multiplex PCR; TCRdb's copy has only in-frame clones and leaves some out. The DNA gave D and trimming, while V, J and clone size come from that table. This sample yields roughly 100,000 clones, of which 78% are seen a single time; around 3.2% belongs to the top ten. This CDR3 has 16 residues. The trim removed 5 bases at V and 4 bases at J, leaving 14 bases unmatched. Germline V gene sequence: CDR1 SGHVS, CDR2 FQNEAQ. A word on this clone: What it binds is not known.

Study-level findings and limits: A previous analysis found most TCR beta V segments productive roughly 90% or roughly 30% of the time.

The chain has TRBV7-8 and TRBJ2-7, with 7 nucleotides matching TRBD2. The sequence was collected from a woman between 40 and 55 years old in good health and CMV-seronegative. Sequences were obtained from PBMCs. Here the CDR3 reads CASSPLLARGIYEQYF. CDR3 bases: TGTGCCAGCAGCCCGTTACTAGCGAGAGGGATATACGAGCAGTACTTC.